This T cell receptor beta chain was found in a study of T cells in Graves' hyperthyroidism and ophthalmopathy. Study context: It was at initial diagnosis, before any treatment, that peripheral blood was collected. Whole-study results and caveats: Median prediction lead before ophthalmopathy onset was around 7 months with the model. Among thyroid clonotypes expanded above 0.001, most also appeared in blood.

Lactation, pregnancy, other autoimmune disease or uncontrolled infection led to exclusion of patients. RNA transcripts were the template for amplifying TCR beta CDR3 regions. Carried out on the TCR CDR3, a first-round RT-PCR used the HTBI primer set. Via MiXCR, TCRdb re-called the multiplex PCR reads, giving one row per CDR3 protein. The top ten clones hold about 70% of a sample with 370,000 or so distinct CDR3 sequences, 25% of them seen once. This clonotype was detected a few times. Its antigen is not known. This CDR3 comprises 12 residues. Trimming took 6 bases from V and 9 from J, leaving 13 bases between them. The germline CDR1 and CDR2 sequences are SGHVS and FNYEAQ.

The TCR was taken from a man between 45 and 60 years old with Graves' hyperthyroidism. The rearrangement uses TRBV7-6 and TRBJ2-3, with D tentatively TRBD1 (6 bases). The sequenced sample was blood. CDR3 DNA sequence: TGTGCCAGCAGTTCAAACAGGGAGACGCAGTATTTT. Translation: CASSSNRETQYF.